Below, 13 T cell receptor beta chains from the same sample are listed, as sequenced in a study of cytomegalovirus exposure and HLA in healthy donors. Primers: 60 Vbeta forward and 13 Jbeta reverse. The protocol was immunoSEQ multiplex PCR, while the TCRdb copy is restricted to in-frame clones and leaves out a portion. This table lists over 120,000 clones. Sequenced sample: PBMCs. The receptors originated from a male donor in good health and CMV-seronegative.

This chain links TRBV6-1 with TRBJ2-7, with 9 nucleotides matching TRBD1. Unmatched junction bases numbered 16, after V lost 1 base and J lost 3 bases. The CDR3 length is 19 residues. Germline V CDR1 and CDR2: MNHNS, SASEGT. The CDR3 is CASSEGLRTGAFFDYEQYF. DNA of the CDR3: TGTGCCAGCAGTGAAGGGCTTAGGACAGGGGCGTTTTTTGACTACGAGCAGTACTTC.

The chain links TRBV6-5 to TRBJ2-7; 10 positions agree with TRBD2. Germline V gene data show CDR1 as MNHEY and CDR2 as SVGAGI. V lost 5 bases to trimming and J lost 6 bases; unmatched junction nucleotides: 7. The CDR3 contains 14 residues. This chain's CDR3 is CASSITAGGPEQYF. CDR3 coding DNA: TGTGCCAGCAGTATTACAGCGGGAGGGCCCGAGCAGTACTTC.

CDR3 sequence: CASSSIDSYGYTF. CDR3 in DNA: TGTGCCAGCAGCTCCATTGACAGTTATGGCTACACCTTC. The chain joins TRBV6-6 to TRBJ1-2, with TRBD1 as a possible D gene (5 bases). V dropped 6 bases and J dropped 5 bases, with 13 bases sitting between them. CDR1 is MNHNY, CDR2 SVGAGI, per germline (reference sequence). The CDR3 is made up of 13 amino acids.

The J gene is TRBJ1-2, the V gene TRBV18; 9 bases map to TRBD1. Trimming removed 3 bases from V and 8 bases from J; junction bases left unmatched: 10. The germline gives CDR1 KGHSH, CDR2 LQKENI. The CDR3 is made up of 15 amino acids. The CDR3, as DNA: TGTGCCAGCTCACCGCAGCGGACAGGGGATCTGGGCTACACCTTC. It translates to CASSPQRTGDLGYTF.

J is TRBJ2-1 and V is TRBV18, with 11 bases aligning to TRBD1. The CDR3 consists of 15 residues. The junction had 6 bases not matched to a gene; V was cut back by 4 bases and J by 7 bases. Per germline, CDR1 KGHSH and CDR2 LQKENI. CDR3 protein: CASSRGQGAVNEQFF. CDR3 nucleotide sequence: TGTGCCAGCTCACGCGGACAGGGGGCCGTAAATGAGCAGTTCTTC.

The chain has TRBV5-1 and TRBJ2-5, with 7 bases aligning to TRBD2. Germline V CDR1 and CDR2: SGHRS, YFSETQ. This CDR3 is 13 amino acids long. V lost 4 bases and J lost 5; bases outside the gene matches: 5. The CDR3 sequence: CASSTSVGETQYF. The CDR3 DNA follows: TGCGCCAGCAGCACTAGCGTCGGGGAGACCCAGTACTTC.

The J gene is TRBJ2-1, the V gene TRBV10-1; 7 nucleotides align to TRBD2. Losses at the gene ends were 0 bases for V and 12 bases for J; bases not matched to a gene: 8. The CDR3 extends over 14 amino acids. CDR1 and CDR2 (germline): WNHNN, SYGVQD (reference sequence). The CDR3 here is CASSESGGVLRQFF. In DNA form, the CDR3 reads TGCGCCAGCAGTGAGTCGGGGGGGGTTTTGCGGCAGTTCTTC.

V and J are TRBV5-1 and TRBJ1-6, with D possibly matching TRBD1 (5 bases). The V and J ends lost 6 bases and 4 bases respectively, with 17 bases between them. Germline V gene data show CDR1 as SGHRS and CDR2 as YFSETQ. CDR3 length: 16 amino acids. The CDR3 reads CASTVWGRDYNSPLHF. DNA of the CDR3: TGCGCCAGCACCGTTTGGGGCAGGGATTATAATTCACCCCTCCACTTT. The variable domain in full, completed from reference TRBV5-1 and TRBJ1-6, reads KAGVTQTPRYLIKTRGQQVTLSCSPISGHRSVSWYQQTPGQGLQFLFEYFSETQRNKGNFPGRFSGRQFSNSRSEMNVSTLELGDSALYLCASTVWGRDYNSPLHFGNGTRLTVT.

The chain carries TRBV7-3 and TRBJ1-2; TRBD1 matches 8 bases. V lost 4 bases, J lost 1 base, and 11 bases stayed unmatched. CDR1 and CDR2 from the germline V gene are SGHTA and FQGTGA. The CDR3 is 17 residues long. CDR3 region: CASSSEPGTGLNYGYTF. In nucleotides, the CDR3 is TGTGCCAGCAGCTCCGAACCCGGGACAGGCCTTAACTATGGCTACACCTTC.

In regard to this clone: Other DNA sequences within the sample encode an identical CDR3. The chain links TRBV5-6 to TRBJ1-5, with D unclear. V was trimmed by 0 bases and J by 5 bases, leaving 6 bases between them. This CDR3 has 13 residues. Germline CDR1 is SGHDT and CDR2 is YYEEEE. As DNA, the CDR3 is TGTGCCAGCAGCTTGGGAGGAGATCAGCCCCAGCATTTT. This sequence encodes CASSLGGDQPQHF. Looking up the rest from reference TRBV5-6 and TRBJ1-5 gives the full variable domain: DAGVTQSPTHLIKTRGQQVTLRCSPKSGHDTVSWYQQALGQGPQFIFQYYEEEERQRGNFPDRFSGHQFPNYSSELNVNALLLGDSALYLCASSLGGDQPQHFGDGTRLSIL.

V usage is TRBV5-1 and J usage is TRBJ2-2, with 11 bases matching TRBD1. Germline assignment: CDR1 SGHRS and CDR2 YFSETQ. Germline trimming cut 1 base from V and 7 bases from J; bases unmatched to any gene: 6. The CDR3 runs to 16 residues. This CDR3 reads CASSLQGQGAFGELFF. The CDR3 DNA sequence: TGCGCCAGCAGCTTGCAAGGACAGGGGGCTTTCGGGGAGCTGTTTTTT.

The chain is built from TRBV9 and TRBJ2-2; perhaps TRBD1 as D (6 bases). The V end was cut by 4 bases, the J end by 6 bases, with 10 bases between. This CDR3 has 13 amino acids. CDR1 is SGDLS and CDR2 is YYNGEE in the germline V gene. The CDR3 coding sequence is TGTGCCAGCAGCACTGGACAGTCCGGGGAGCTGTTTTTT. It yields the protein CASSTGQSGELFF.

The genes are TRBV10-3 and TRBJ1-2; 8 bases line up with TRBD1. The V gene end was trimmed by 4 bases and the J gene end by 4 bases; junction bases not matched to a gene: 11. The CDR3 contains 16 residues. CDR1 is ENHRY and CDR2 is SYGVKD in the germline V gene. The CDR3 DNA reads as TGTGCCATCAGTGTTTGGTCGCAGGGGGCGACCTATGGCTACACCTTC. It codes for CAISVWSQGATYGYTF.